This TCR beta chain was identified in a study of shared clonotypes between healthy human individuals. Turning to the study itself: The donor group consisted of two women and a few men, aged 18 to 49.

Per the authors' pipeline: As immunoSEQ supplied junction-only sequences (without quality scores), filtering differed. Assay: immunoSEQ multiplex PCR; the TCRdb copy retains only in-frame clones and omits some. V and J calls and clone size follow that table, whereas D and trimming were derived from the DNA. The repertoire holds some 2 million clones, with about 95% as singletons. Naive-designated CD8 cells lacked CD45RO, were positively enriched for CCR7, and omitted terminally differentiated effector memory CD45RA+ cells. About this clone: Its antigen remains unknown.

This CDR3 is built from 14 residues. Germline values: CDR1 SEHNR, CDR2 FQNEAQ (reference sequence). Deletions cut 4 bases from V and 0 bases from J, with 7 bases between. Study outcomes and limitations: The study found lower generation probabilities in non-shared clonotypes than in those shared by all four donors. The sharing of about 5.3% of naive CD4 clonotypes was seen across several donors.

The chain joins TRBV7-9 to TRBJ1-3; D unclear. This sequence originates from a man aged 18 to 30 in good health. The sequencing sample was made of naive CD8+ T cells sorted from blood. The CDR3 here is CASSWAASGNTIYF. Written as DNA, the CDR3 is TGTGCCAGCAGCTGGGCAGCCTCTGGAAACACCATATATTTT.